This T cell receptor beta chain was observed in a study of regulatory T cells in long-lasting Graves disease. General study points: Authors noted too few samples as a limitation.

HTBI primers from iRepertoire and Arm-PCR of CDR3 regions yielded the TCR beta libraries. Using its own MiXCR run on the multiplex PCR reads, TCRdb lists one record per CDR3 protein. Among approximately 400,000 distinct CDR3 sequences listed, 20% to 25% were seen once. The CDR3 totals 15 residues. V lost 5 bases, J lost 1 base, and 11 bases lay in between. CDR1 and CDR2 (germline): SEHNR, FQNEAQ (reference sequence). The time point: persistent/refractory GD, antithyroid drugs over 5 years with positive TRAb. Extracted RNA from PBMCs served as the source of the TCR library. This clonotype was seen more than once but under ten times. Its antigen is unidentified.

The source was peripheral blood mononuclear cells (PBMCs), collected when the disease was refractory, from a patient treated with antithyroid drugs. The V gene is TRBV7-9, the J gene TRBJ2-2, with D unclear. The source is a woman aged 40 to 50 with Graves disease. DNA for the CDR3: TGTGCCAGCAGCCCTAACCCCGTGAACACCGGGGAGCTGTTTTTT. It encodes CASSPNPVNTGELFF.